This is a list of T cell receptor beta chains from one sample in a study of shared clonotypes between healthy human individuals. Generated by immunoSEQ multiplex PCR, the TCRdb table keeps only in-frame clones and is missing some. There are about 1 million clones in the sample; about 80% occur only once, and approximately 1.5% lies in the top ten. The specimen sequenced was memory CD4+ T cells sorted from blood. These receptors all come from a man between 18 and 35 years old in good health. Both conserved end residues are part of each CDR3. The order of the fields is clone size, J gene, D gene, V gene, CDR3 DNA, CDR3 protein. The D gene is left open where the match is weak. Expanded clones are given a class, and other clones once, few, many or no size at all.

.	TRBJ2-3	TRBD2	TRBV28	TGTGCCAGCAGTTCGGGGGGAGGAGGCACAGATACGCAGTATTTT	CASSSGGGGTDTQYF
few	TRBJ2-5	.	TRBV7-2	TGTGCCAGCAGCGCAGGACAGGGCGGGAGGACCCAGTACTTC	CASSAGQGGRTQYF
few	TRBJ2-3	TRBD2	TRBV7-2	TGTGCCAGCACCGGGGCGGGAGCAACTAGCACAGATACGCAGTATTTT	CASTGAGATSTDTQYF
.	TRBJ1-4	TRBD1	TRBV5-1	TGCGCCAGCGGTTGGGACAGGGGGCATAATAGCGGGCCGGTCGTTATTTTTCGGTGGGAAAAACTGTTTTTT	CASGWDRGHNSGPVVIFRWEKLFF
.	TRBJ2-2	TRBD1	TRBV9	TGTGCCAGCAGCGAGACAGGGCTCGGAGCCGGGGAGCTGTTTTTT	CASSETGLGAGELFF
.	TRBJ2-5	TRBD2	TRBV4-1	TGCGCCAGCAGCCAGCCGACTAGCGGGAGGCAGACCCAGTACTTC	CASSQPTSGRQTQYF
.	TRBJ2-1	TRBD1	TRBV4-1	TGCGCCAGCAGCCAACCGGGACAGGGGGTGAGAAGGGAGCAGTTCTTC	CASSQPGQGVRREQFF
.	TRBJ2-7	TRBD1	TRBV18	TGTGCCAGCTCACCAGTAGACTCGGGACAGGCCTCGGAGCAGTACTTC	CASSPVDSGQASEQYF
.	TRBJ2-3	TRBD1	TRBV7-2	TGTGCCAGCAGCTTAGCGTCCGGGACAGGGACAACAGATACGCAGTATTTT	CASSLASGTGTTDTQYF
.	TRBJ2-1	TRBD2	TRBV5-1	TGCGCCAGCAGTTCCTCGGGGGGGAGGAACAATGAGCAGTTCTTC	CASSSSGGRNNEQFF
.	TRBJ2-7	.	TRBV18	TGTGCCAGCTCACGCGGGTACGAGCAGTACTTC	CASSRGYEQYF
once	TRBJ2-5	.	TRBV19	TGTGCCAGTAGTATTTCAGGGCTAGACGGGACCCAGTACTTC	CASSISGLDGTQYF
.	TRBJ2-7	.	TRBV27	TGTGCCAGCAGTTTATTAGGGGGACCCTCCTCCTACGAGCAGTACTTC	CASSLLGGPSSYEQYF
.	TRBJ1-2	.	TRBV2	TGTGCCAGCAGTGAAACTGGGAACTATGGCTACACCTTC	CASSETGNYGYTF
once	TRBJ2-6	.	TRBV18	TGTGCCAGCTCAGAGACAGGCCTCCCTGGGGCCAACGTCCTGACTTTC	CASSETGLPGANVLTF
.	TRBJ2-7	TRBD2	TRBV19	TGTGCCAGCTCGACTAGCGGAGCCTACGAGCAGTACTTC	CASSTSGAYEQYF
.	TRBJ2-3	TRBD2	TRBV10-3	TGTGCCTCCGAAGGAACCGGGACTAGCGCAGATACGCAGTATTTT	CASEGTGTSADTQYF
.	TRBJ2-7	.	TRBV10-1	TGCGCCAGCAGTGACAACGGTCGGGAGCAGTACTTC	CASSDNGREQYF
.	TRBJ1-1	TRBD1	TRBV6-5	TGTGCCAGCCGAGGAGGGGGCAAGACTGAAGCTTTCTTT	CASRGGGKTEAFF
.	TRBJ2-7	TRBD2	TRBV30	TGTGCCTGGACCGGGACTAGCGGCTCCTACGAGCAGTACTTC	CAWTGTSGSYEQYF
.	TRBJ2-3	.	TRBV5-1	TGCGCCAGCAGCTTGGGGGGGCTGGCAGATACGCAGTATTTT	CASSLGGLADTQYF
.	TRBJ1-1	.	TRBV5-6	TGTGCCAGCAGCTTGGCCGTGGGCACTGAAGCTTTCTTT	CASSLAVGTEAFF
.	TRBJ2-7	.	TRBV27	TGTGCCATTCCACCGGAAGGCTACGAGCAGTACTTC	CAIPPEGYEQYF
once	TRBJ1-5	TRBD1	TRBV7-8	TGTGCCAGCAGCCAAGTCTATCGGGACAGGGTCCAGCATTTT	CASSQVYRDRVQHF
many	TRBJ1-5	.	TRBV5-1	TGCGCCAGCAGCTTGTCAGTAGGGTCGCCACGTATTAGCAATCAGCCCCAGCATTTT	CASSLSVGSPRISNQPQHF
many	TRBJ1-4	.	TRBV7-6	TGTGCCAGCAGCTTAAACCGACAGCATAATGAAAAACTGTTTTTT	CASSLNRQHNEKLFF
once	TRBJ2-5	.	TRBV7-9	TGTGCCAGCAGCTCCAGGACAGAAGAGACCCAGTACTTC	CASSSRTEETQYF
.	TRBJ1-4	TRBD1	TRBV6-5	TGTGCCAGCAGTTACTCACCAGGGGGGCGAGAAAAACTGTTTTTT	CASSYSPGGREKLFF
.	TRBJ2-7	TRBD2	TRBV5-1	TGCGCCAGCCGACTAGCGGTTGGCTACGAGCAGTACTTC	CASRLAVGYEQYF
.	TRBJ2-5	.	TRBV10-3	TGTGCCATCAGTGAGTCGGGAGAGACCCAGTACTTC	CAISESGETQYF
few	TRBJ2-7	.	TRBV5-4	TGTGCCAGCAGCTTGGGGGCGGGGCCTTTCTCCTACGAGCAGTACTTC	CASSLGAGPFSYEQYF
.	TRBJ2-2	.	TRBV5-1	TGCGCCAGCAGGGCATTCGGAAACACCGGGGAGCTGTTTTTT	CASRAFGNTGELFF
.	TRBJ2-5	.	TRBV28	TGTGCCAGCACCCCCAGTCATGGAGGGCGGGAGACCCAGTACTTC	CASTPSHGGRETQYF